A selection of T cell receptor beta chains follows, all from one sample in a study of T cell responses to AZD1222 COVID-19 vaccine. Repertoires were generated with immunoSEQ multiplex PCR, while TCRdb's copy carries only in-frame clones and drops some. The sample contains about 84,000 clones, around nine tenths of which appear only once. The starting material was peripheral blood, obtained 28 days after the second AZD1222 dose. The receptor source for this set is an adult who received the AZD1222 COVID-19 vaccine. Each CDR3 is given with its conserved first and last residue. The order of the fields is J gene, clone size, V gene, D gene, CDR3 protein, CDR3 DNA. A D gene is named only where the DNA matches it firmly. Rows give clone size only sometimes, using once, few, many, or a class for an expanded clone.

>TRBJ1-4|-|TRBV19|-
CASSVGTIPRGKLFF
TGTGCCAGTAGTGTAGGGACCATCCCAAGGGGAAAACTGTTTTTT
>TRBJ1-3|-|TRBV5-1|-
CASSSQVSGNTIYF
TGCGCCAGCAGCTCACAGGTCTCTGGAAACACCATATATTTT
>TRBJ2-1|-|TRBV11-2|-
CASSSQIQGRTYNEQFF
TGTGCCAGCAGCTCCCAGATACAGGGTAGGACCTACAATGAGCAGTTCTTC
>TRBJ1-4|-|TRBV6-5|-
CASSYPLGGTDEKLFF
TGTGCCAGCAGTTACCCCCTGGGTGGAACGGACGAAAAACTGTTTTTT
>TRBJ1-4|-|TRBV6-4|-
CASIGSGETGNEKLFF
TGTGCCAGCATAGGTTCGGGGGAGACGGGTAATGAAAAACTGTTTTTT
>TRBJ1-2|-|TRBV27|-
CASSLSGPNGGYTF
TGTGCCAGCAGTTTATCGGGGCCCAATGGCGGCTACACCTTC
>TRBJ2-5|-|TRBV11-2|TRBD2
CASSLRPSGEYQETQYF
TGTGCCAGCAGCTTACGCCCTAGCGGGGAGTACCAAGAGACCCAGTACTTC
>TRBJ1-4|-|TRBV7-9|-
CASSLAIQEKLFF
TGTGCCAGCAGCTTAGCAATCCAGGAAAAACTGTTTTTT
>TRBJ1-5|-|TRBV7-8|-
CASIPGDYNQPQHF
TGTGCCAGCATCCCGGGGGACTACAATCAGCCCCAGCATTTT
>TRBJ2-1|-|TRBV6-2/TRBV6-3|TRBD2
CASSFLSGGAFLLF
TGTGCCAGCAGTTTTCTCAGCGGGGGGGCCTTTCTCCTCTTC
>TRBJ2-4|-|TRBV27|-
CASGLNRKNIQYF
TGTGCCAGCGGATTAAATAGAAAAAACATTCAGTACTTC
>TRBJ1-6|-|TRBV6-1|-
CASSEPTGRVGSPLHF
TGTGCCAGCAGTGAACCGACCGGACGGGTTGGGTCACCCCTCCACTTT
>TRBJ1-2|once|TRBV28|TRBD1
CASRIQGALDGYTF
TGTGCCAGCAGGATACAGGGGGCGCTCGATGGCTACACCTTC
>TRBJ2-7|-|TRBV5-1|TRBD1
CASSAATGDYEQYF
TGCGCCAGCAGCGCGGCTACAGGGGACTACGAGCAGTACTTC
>TRBJ2-7|-|TRBV27|-
CASRVERSRYEQYF
TGTGCCAGCAGAGTCGAGCGCAGCCGTTACGAGCAGTACTTC
>TRBJ2-3|medium-sized|TRBV28|-
CASSPLSRTSTDTQYF
TGTGCCAGCAGTCCCTTGAGCAGGACAAGCACAGATACGCAGTATTTT
>TRBJ1-1|-|TRBV6-5|-
CASSPGGNAEAFF
TGTGCCAGCAGCCCAGGTGGAAACGCTGAAGCTTTCTTT
>TRBJ1-6|few|TRBV15|-
CATSSGINNSPLHF
TGTGCCACCAGCAGTGGGATTAATAATTCACCCCTCCACTTT
>TRBJ2-3|-|TRBV5-4|-
CASSLERSTDTQYF
TGTGCCAGCAGCTTGGAGCGAAGCACAGATACGCAGTATTTT
>TRBJ1-1|-|TRBV18|-
CASSPQGLDTEAFF
TGTGCCAGCTCACCACAGGGGTTAGACACTGAAGCTTTCTTT
>TRBJ2-7|-|TRBV7-8|TRBD2
CASSLSGTSYEQYF
TGTGCCAGCAGCTTAAGCGGGACCTCCTACGAGCAGTACTTC
>TRBJ1-5|-|TRBV19|TRBD1
CASSIGAGGGTAQPQHF
TGTGCCAGTAGTATAGGGGCAGGGGGTGGAACCGCTCAGCCCCAGCATTTT
>TRBJ1-1|once|TRBV6-5|-
CASSIAETEAFF
TGTGCCAGCAGTATCGCGGAGACTGAAGCTTTCTTT
>TRBJ2-1|-|TRBV6-9|-
CASSPRQGGSNEQFF
TGTGCCAGCAGTCCCCGACAGGGAGGATCGAATGAGCAGTTCTTC
>TRBJ2-7|-|TRBV6-1|TRBD1
CASSEGGQASYEQYF
TGTGCCAGCAGTGAAGGGGGACAGGCTTCCTACGAGCAGTACTTC
>TRBJ1-2|-|TRBV5-1|TRBD1
CASSLGGQGVTYGYTF
TGCGCCAGCAGCTTGGGAGGACAGGGGGTTACCTATGGCTACACCTTC
>TRBJ2-7|-|TRBV29-1|TRBD1
CSVGRDRGYGEQYF
TGCAGCGTTGGAAGGGACAGGGGATATGGCGAGCAGTACTTC
>TRBJ1-2|once|TRBV9|TRBD1
CASSVAPRQGLYGYTF
TGTGCCAGCAGCGTCGCTCCGCGACAGGGACTCTATGGCTACACCTTC
>TRBJ2-1|-|TRBV11-1|-
CASSLDGGYNEQFF
TGTGCCAGCAGCTTAGATGGGGGGTACAATGAGCAGTTCTTC
>TRBJ2-7|-|TRBV4-1|-
CASSARRGTYEQYF
TGCGCCAGCAGCGCCCGCCGGGGTACCTACGAGCAGTACTTC
>TRBJ2-7|-|TRBV27|TRBD2
CASSFGRGNYEQYF
TGTGCCAGCAGTTTTGGGCGGGGGAACTACGAGCAGTACTTC